A single sample is the source of the 31 T cell receptor beta chains below, sequenced in a study of Graves' ophthalmopathy and Graves' hyperthyroidism. From RNA, the CDR3 regions of TCR beta chains were amplified and sequenced. Amplification began with first-round RT-PCR using HTBI primers, then second-round multiplex PCR was performed. TCRdb fed the multiplex PCR reads into MiXCR, producing one record per CDR3 protein. Among around 1,200,000 distinct CDR3 sequences listed, 36% were seen once. The material sequenced was peripheral blood or thyroid tissue (not recorded which). The receptors here all came from an adult man with Graves' hyperthyroidism.

The V call is TRBV7-1, the J call TRBJ1-5; D gene uncertain. TRBV7-1 is recorded as an ORF, its role being uncertain. This CDR3 region has 17 residues. The V and J ends lost 1 base and 5 bases respectively, with 18 bases between them. As DNA, the CDR3 is TGTGCCAGCAGCTCAGGACATGGAGGTCTTGGTTATCAGCCCCAGCATTTT. Amino acid sequence: CASSSGHGGLGYQPQHF.

The chain combines TRBV9 with TRBJ2-7, with 7 bases identical to TRBD2. This CDR3 has 14 amino acids. After removal of 4 bases from V and 7 bases from J, the junction contained 11 bases not matched to a gene. Per germline, CDR1 SGDLS and CDR2 YYNGEE. CDR3 DNA: TGTGCCAGCAGCACACGGGGCGGGGGAAGAGAGCAGTACTTC. Encoded protein: CASSTRGGGREQYF.

This clonotype was counted many times. The chain employs TRBV2 and TRBJ2-7; D unresolved. The CDR3 runs 14 residues. V lost 3 bases to trimming and J lost 1 base, with 10 bases between them. Germline-derived CDR1 and CDR2 are SNHLY and FYNNEI. In DNA, the CDR3 is TGTGCCAGCAGTGAGGGTTGGGAATCCTACGAGCAGTACTTC. The encoded protein is CASSEGWESYEQYF. Complete variable domain (other parts from reference TRBV2 and TRBJ2-7): EPEVTQTPSHQVTQMGQEVILRCVPISNHLYFYWYRQILGQKVEFLVSFYNNEISEKSEIFDDQFSVERPDGSNFTLKIRSTKLEDSAMYFCASSEGWESYEQYFGPGTRLTVT.

The chain recombines TRBV7-3 with TRBJ2-5; TRBD1 might be the D (6 bases). The V end lost 2 bases, the J end lost 3 bases, and 16 bases lay between the germline ends. Germline assignment: CDR1 SGHTA and CDR2 FQGTGA. There are 16 residues in the CDR3. Here the CDR3 DNA reads TGTGCCAGCAGCTTAGGATGGCAGGGGCCAGAAGAGACCCAGTACTTC. Encoded protein: CASSLGWQGPEETQYF.

Only a few counts were recorded for this clonotype. The chain is built from TRBV4-1 and TRBJ2-7; 8 positions agree with TRBD1. The germline V gene has CDR1 MGHRA and CDR2 YSYEKL. Trimming at V came to 5 bases and at J to 6 bases, leaving 12 bases not matched to a gene. CDR3 length: 15 residues. The CDR3: CASSFRTGPRFEQYF. As DNA, the CDR3 is TGCGCCAGCAGCTTTCGGACAGGGCCTCGTTTCGAGCAGTACTTC.

This clonotype has a count of ten or more. The genes are TRBV7-8 and TRBJ1-2; perhaps TRBD1 as D (5 bases). The CDR3 runs 13 residues. V was shortened by 5 bases and J by 3 bases, with 10 bases between the two germline ends. Germline CDR1 and CDR2: SGHVS and FQNEAQ. The CDR3 DNA reads as TGTGCCAGCAGCCGGGGGAGGGACTATGGCTACACCTTC. Its translation: CASSRGRDYGYTF.

This clonotype showed up many times. The V call is TRBV5-6, the J call TRBJ1-1; 9 bases are a match to TRBD1. There are 14 residues in the CDR3. The junction had 3 bases not matched to a gene; V was cut back by 2 bases and J by 4 bases. The germline V gene has CDR1 SGHDT and CDR2 YYEEEE. The CDR3 DNA is TGTGCCAGCAGCTTCCCGACAGGGGGCACTGAAGCTTTCTTT. It specifies CASSFPTGGTEAFF. The whole variable domain, filled in from reference TRBV5-6 and TRBJ1-1, reads DAGVTQSPTHLIKTRGQQVTLRCSPKSGHDTVSWYQQALGQGPQFIFQYYEEEERQRGNFPDRFSGHQFPNYSSELNVNALLLGDSALYLCASSFPTGGTEAFFGQGTRLTVV.

The gene calls are TRBV27 and TRBJ1-5; D ambiguous. The germline V and J ends were trimmed by 6 bases and 3 bases, with 9 bases remaining between them. Looked up from germline, CDR1 is MNHEY and CDR2 is SMNVEV (reference sequence). This CDR3 region has 13 residues. CDR3 protein: CASRPLINQPQHF. CDR3 bases: TGTGCCAGCAGACCTCTTATCAATCAGCCCCAGCATTTT.

This clonotype was seen a handful of times. In nucleotides, the CDR3 is TGCGCCAGCAGTGCCGGGCTAGCTGAAACCTACGAGCAGTACTTC. Encoded protein: CASSAGLAETYEQYF. The chain combines TRBV10-2 with TRBJ2-7; perhaps TRBD2 as D (5 bases). Per the germline V gene, CDR1 is WSHSY and CDR2 is SAAADI. The CDR3 runs to 15 residues. Trimming pared 4 bases from V and 2 bases from J, leaving 15 bases between.

Comments on this clonotype: No conserved phenylalanine or tryptophan ends this CDR3, so it is likely a read error. The DNA is left out, because the CDR3 cannot be placed on it with certainty; the CDR3 is given as TCRdb lists it. The chain's CDR3 is CASSQDGT. The chain recombines TRBV4-1 with TRBJ1-3. Termini included, the CDR3 measures 8 amino acids. Germline CDR1 and CDR2: MGHRA and YSYEKL.

This clonotype was recorded at least ten times. The chain links TRBV5-1 to TRBJ2-7; no clear D. This CDR3 region has 14 residues. Looked up from germline, CDR1 is SGHRS and CDR2 is YFSETQ. Trimming stripped 3 bases from V and 2 bases from J, with 12 bases between. CDR3 DNA: TGCGCCAGCAGCTACGCCATGGTTACCTACGAGCAGTACTTC. Translating gives CASSYAMVTYEQYF. Full variable domain (outside the CDR3, taken from reference TRBV5-1 and TRBJ2-7): KAGVTQTPRYLIKTRGQQVTLSCSPISGHRSVSWYQQTPGQGLQFLFEYFSETQRNKGNFPGRFSGRQFSNSRSEMNVSTLELGDSALYLCASSYAMVTYEQYFGPGTRLTVT.

The chain is built from TRBV7-8 and TRBJ2-7; TRBD2 aligns across 8 bases. The CDR3 runs 19 residues. Germline V gene data show CDR1 as SGHVS and CDR2 as FQNEAQ. V was pared by 1 base and J by 4 bases, with 18 bases of the junction left unmatched. The CDR3 loop reads CASSLVPLAATQPKYEQYF. The CDR3 DNA sequence: TGTGCCAGCAGCTTAGTTCCACTAGCGGCGACGCAACCTAAATACGAGCAGTACTTC. The whole variable domain, filled in from reference TRBV7-8 and TRBJ2-7, reads GAGVSQSPRYKVAKRGQDVALRCDPISGHVSLFWYQQALGQGPEFLTYFQNEAQLDKSGLPSDRFFAERPEGSVSTLKIQRTQQEDSAVYLCASSLVPLAATQPKYEQYFGPGTRLTVT.

This clonotype occurred many times. The chain recombines TRBV20-1 with TRBJ1-4; 7 bases align to TRBD1. Germline CDR1 reads DFQATT; CDR2 reads SNEGSKA (reference sequence). With 1 base clipped from V and 7 bases from J, the junction kept 6 bases outside the gene matches. The CDR3 consists of 14 residues. The CDR3 nucleotides read TGCAGTGCTAGAGTATCAGGGGGTGCTGAAAAACTGTTTTTT. Protein sequence: CSARVSGGAEKLFF.

This clonotype was detected many times. This rearrangement joins TRBV15 to TRBJ2-5; 7 bases line up with TRBD2. The CDR3 spans 16 residues. Germline loops: CDR1 LNHNV, CDR2 YYDKDF (reference sequence). V lost 1 base to trimming and J lost 5 bases; unmatched junction nucleotides: 10. CDR3 in DNA: TGTGCCACCAGCAGAGCCCGAGGGAGGGCCTGGGAGACCCAGTACTTC. Amino acids: CATSRARGRAWETQYF.

The V call is TRBV12-3 or TRBV12-4, the J call TRBJ2-2, with D perhaps TRBD2 (6 bases). The CDR3 has 15 amino acids. V lost 5 bases and J lost 2, with 12 bases in between. CDR3 loop: CASSHVSGNTGELFF. CDR3 coding DNA: TGTGCCAGCAGTCATGTTAGCGGAAACACCGGGGAGCTGTTTTTT.

The chain links TRBV11-2 to TRBJ1-2; weak D call: TRBD1 (6 bases). The CDR3 consists of 20 residues. Between the trimmed V and J ends, which lost 4 bases and 5 bases, there was a span of 32 bases. CDR1 is SGHAT and CDR2 is FQNNGV in the germline V gene. The DNA of the CDR3 is TGTGCCAGCAGCTCCCAGCTCTTCAACAGGGAGCAAAAGCTATGGTATGGCTACACCTTC. Protein: CASSSQLFNREQKLWYGYTF.

This clonotype was seen more than once but under ten times. The rearrangement links TRBV14 to TRBJ1-2; 8 nucleotides agree with TRBD1. The CDR3 loop spans 15 amino acids. The J segment lost 5 bases and the V segment lost 4 bases, leaving 9 bases of the junction unmatched. The germline CDR1 and CDR2 sequences are SGHDN and FVKESK. CDR3 in amino acids: CASSPTPRTGYGYTF. The CDR3 DNA reads as TGTGCCAGCAGCCCCACACCGAGGACAGGGTATGGCTACACCTTC.

At least ten counts were recorded for this clonotype. The rearrangement uses TRBV7-9 and TRBJ1-1; 7 bases align to TRBD1. V lost 3 bases, J lost 0 bases, and 10 bases stayed unmatched. The CDR3 has 17 amino acids. Germline V gene data show CDR1 as SEHNR and CDR2 as FQNEAQ (reference sequence). Here the CDR3 reads CASSFRQGGLMNTEAFF. CDR3 coding DNA: TGTGCCAGCAGCTTTCGACAGGGAGGTTTAATGAACACTGAAGCTTTCTTT.

The chain has TRBV10-2 and TRBJ1-1, with TRBD1 as a possible D gene (5 bases). Trimming left V 3 bases short and J 1 base short, with 15 bases between. Germline values: CDR1 WSHSY, CDR2 SAAADI. This CDR3 has 16 amino acids. The CDR3 spells CASSEGIRVRNTEAFF. The CDR3 DNA is TGCGCCAGCAGTGAAGGGATCAGGGTCAGGAACACTGAAGCTTTCTTT.

This clonotype was picked up many times. The J gene is TRBJ2-7, the V gene TRBV7-3; D is uncertain. Germline CDR1 is SGHTA and CDR2 is FQGTGA. V lost 3 bases to trimming and J lost 2 bases, with 11 bases between them. The length of the CDR3 is 14 residues. In nucleotides, the CDR3 is TGTGCCAGCAGCTTTCAAGATGGTCCCTACGAGCAGTACTTC. It encodes CASSFQDGPYEQYF. The full variable domain, rest sourced from reference TRBV7-3 and TRBJ2-7, is GAGVSQTPSNKVTEKGKYVELRCDPISGHTALYWYRQSLGQGPEFLIYFQGTGAADDSGLPNDRFFAVRPEGSVSTLKIQRTERGDSAVYLCASSFQDGPYEQYFGPGTRLTVT.

On this clonotype itself: The junction departs from germline at one end; a sequencing error may be responsible. The rearrangement links TRBV25-1 to TRBJ1-1; 7 bases are a match to TRBD1. Germline values: CDR1 MGHDK, CDR2 SYGVNS. The CDR3 length is 13 residues. The CDR3 bases are TGTGCCTGCAGTGCAACGACAGGGCGAGAAGCTTTCTTT. This translates into CACSATTGREAFF.

This clonotype was found once. The chain carries TRBV20-1 and TRBJ2-7; TRBD1 is a possible D gene (6 bases). The CDR3 consists of 15 residues. In germline, CDR1 is DFQATT, CDR2 SNEGSKA (reference sequence). V lost 3 bases and J 5 bases, leaving 20 bases between the germline ends. In nucleotides, the CDR3 is TGCAGTGCTAGTTCGCTTACGACAGGTAGCGACGAGCAGTACTTC. This sequence encodes CSASSLTTGSDEQYF.

This chain uses TRBV25-1 with TRBJ1-1, with no clear D. This CDR3 region has 13 residues. The germline V gene encodes CDR1 MGHDK and CDR2 SYGVNS. V was clipped by 4 bases and J by 3 bases, with 9 bases between them. CDR3 DNA sequence: TGTGCCAGCAGTGCCGGCCCACACACTGAAGCTTTCTTT. It yields the protein CASSAGPHTEAFF.

As concerns this clonotype: The junction departs from germline at one end; a sequencing error may be responsible. The chain employs TRBV10-2 and TRBJ1-2; 12 positions match TRBD1. CDR1 WSHSY and CDR2 SAAADI come from the germline V gene. The CDR3 runs 17 residues. DNA for the CDR3: TGTGCCAGCAGTTCCCGGGACAGGGGGCCAACTAACTATGGCTACACCTTC. Its translation: CASSSRDRGPTNYGYTF.

V gene TRBV25-1 combines with J gene TRBJ2-7; 7 nucleotides line up with TRBD2. V was pared by 4 bases and J by 3 bases, with 6 bases of the junction left unmatched. The CDR3 contains 14 residues. The germline V gene encodes CDR1 MGHDK and CDR2 SYGVNS. The CDR3 spells CASSAGASGYEQYF. The CDR3, as DNA: TGTGCCAGCAGTGCCGGGGCTAGCGGCTACGAGCAGTACTTC.

The chain is built from TRBV30 and TRBJ1-5; 10 nucleotides match TRBD1. The CDR3 extends over 14 amino acids. Germline-derived CDR1 and CDR2 are GTSNPN and SVGIG (reference sequence). V gave up 2 bases and J gave up 5 bases; unmatched junction bases: 3. The CDR3 DNA is TGTGCCTGGAGTCGCGGGACAGGGGATCAGCCCCAGCATTTT. Protein product: CAWSRGTGDQPQHF.

The chain carries TRBV4-2 and TRBJ1-5; maybe TRBD1 (5 bases). The length of the CDR3 is 13 residues. Germline-derived CDR1 and CDR2 are LGHNA and YNFKEQ. The V and J ends lost 4 bases and 8 bases respectively, with 12 bases between them. The CDR3 coding sequence is TGTGCCAGCAGCCTGACGGGGGGGAAGCCCCAGCATTTT. As protein: CASSLTGGKPQHF.

Concerning this clonotype: It is likely a read error, because the conserved phenylalanine at the end of the CDR3 is missing. This sequence joins TRBV12-3 or TRBV12-4 and TRBJ2-5, with TRBD2 matching 8 bases. This CDR3 contains 17 residues. The V and J ends lost 3 bases and 5 bases, in that order; junction bases with no gene match: 14. This chain's CDR3 is CASSLPPGLASGETQYI. DNA for the CDR3: TGTGCCAGCAGTTTGCCTCCCGGACTAGCTAGTGGGGAGACCCAGTACATC.

This chain joins TRBV5-1 and TRBJ2-5; 7 bases are a match to TRBD1. V shed 6 bases, J shed 0 bases, and the junction held 8 bases outside the gene matches. This CDR3 has 15 residues. The germline gives CDR1 SGHRS, CDR2 YFSETQ. The CDR3 sequence is CASMRSTGYQETQYF. CDR3 bases: TGCGCCAGCATGCGATCGACAGGGTACCAAGAGACCCAGTACTTC.

Ten or more counts support this clonotype. The CDR3 region is CASRQGDGNQPQHF. DNA of the CDR3: TGTGCCAGTAGACAGGGGGATGGCAATCAGCCCCAGCATTTT. The chain combines TRBV19 with TRBJ1-5; 8 bases match TRBD1. The V segment lost 6 bases and the J segment 2 bases; nucleotides outside the gene matches: 3. The length of the CDR3 is 14 residues. The germline V gene has CDR1 LNHDA and CDR2 SQIVND (reference sequence).

V and J are TRBV4-1 and TRBJ1-2, with 7 bases that match TRBD1. Trimming took 4 bases from V and 5 from J; bases not matched to a gene: 10. This CDR3 spans 15 amino acids. The V gene's germline CDR1 is MGHRA and CDR2 YSYEKL. CDR3: CASSPGGADQYGYTF. The CDR3 nucleotides are TGCGCCAGCAGCCCAGGGGGAGCAGACCAGTATGGCTACACCTTC.